Here is one T cell receptor beta chain with its context. In the study's own analysis: Amplifying reference gene primers gave estimates of nucleated cell counts. Measured with immunoSEQ multiplex PCR; TCRdb has only the in-frame clones, and not every one. V, J and clone size derive from that table, while D and trimming were established from the DNA sequence. The profile shows about 100,000 clones, 80% to 90% of them singletons. The data stem from a study of blood T cell repertoires in COVID-19. Which cohort a participant joined came from the clinical history participants gave. Germline values: CDR1 SGHRS, CDR2 YFSETQ. V lost 0 bases and J 3 bases, leaving 13 bases between the germline ends. The CDR3 runs to 15 residues.

The sequence was collected from a woman in her fifties or sixties who had recovered from COVID-19. The sample was PBMCs or T cells enriched from blood (not recorded which). This chain connects TRBV5-1 to TRBJ2-7; D remains unclear. For the CDR3, the DNA is TGCGCCAGCAGCTTGGCTCCGCCGCAGAACTACGAGCAGTACTTC. Translating gives CASSLAPPQNYEQYF.